This TCR beta chain was sequenced for a study of T cells in localized non-small cell lung cancer. Study-level findings and limits: When the top 100 tumor clones were examined, a median roughly 62 of them also appeared in the adjacent lung, which was paired and uninvolved.

About this clone itself: The antigen is undetermined.

Germline CDR1 is MNHEY and CDR2 is SMNVEV (reference sequence). The CDR3 runs to 15 residues. The V and J ends lost 5 bases and 4 bases respectively, with 17 bases between them. The repertoire was sequenced with immunoSEQ multiplex PCR; TCRdb's copy has only in-frame clones and lacks some. The profile shows some 31,000 clones, about 80% of them singletons. Sample: peripheral blood, taken before any cancer treatment. This clonotype was sampled from a male donor older than 55 with stage II squamous cell lung carcinoma. The chain recombines TRBV27 with TRBJ1-2; D is ambiguous. The CDR3 here is CASSINPAGPYGYTF. The CDR3 bases are TGTGCCAGCAGTATCAATCCGGCAGGTCCCTATGGCTACACCTTC.